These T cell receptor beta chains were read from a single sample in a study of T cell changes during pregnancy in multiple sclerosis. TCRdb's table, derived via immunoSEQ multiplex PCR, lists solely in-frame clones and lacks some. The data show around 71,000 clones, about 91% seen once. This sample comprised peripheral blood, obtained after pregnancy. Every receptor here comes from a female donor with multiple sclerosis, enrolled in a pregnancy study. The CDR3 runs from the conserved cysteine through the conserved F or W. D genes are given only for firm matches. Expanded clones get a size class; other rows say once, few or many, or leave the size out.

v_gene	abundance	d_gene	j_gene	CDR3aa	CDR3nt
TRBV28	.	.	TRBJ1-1	CASSLFASVGVVEAFF	TGTGCCAGCAGTTTGTTCGCAAGCGTAGGGGTAGTTGAAGCTTTCTTT
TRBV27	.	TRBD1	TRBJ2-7	CASSRQTGSYEQYF	TGTGCCAGCAGTAGACAGACAGGGTCCTACGAGCAGTACTTC
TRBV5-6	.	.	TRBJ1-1	CASTSRAGAHTEAFF	TGTGCCAGCACCTCCCGCGCGGGGGCTCACACTGAAGCTTTCTTT
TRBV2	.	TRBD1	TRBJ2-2	CASSGGGGNTGELFF	TGTGCCAGCAGTGGAGGGGGCGGTAACACCGGGGAGCTGTTTTTT
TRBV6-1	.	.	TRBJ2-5	CASSPLASGQETQYF	TGTGCCAGCAGCCCCTTGGCCAGCGGACAAGAGACCCAGTACTTC
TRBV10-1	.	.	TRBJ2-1	CASSALRVSEQFF	TGCGCCAGCAGCGCCCTCAGGGTCAGTGAGCAGTTCTTC
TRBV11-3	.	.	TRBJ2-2	CASSSFSPGELFF	TGTGCCAGCAGCTCCTTTAGCCCCGGGGAGCTGTTTTTT
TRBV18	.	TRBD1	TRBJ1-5	CASSLWTGEYSNQPQHF	TGTGCCAGCTCACTTTGGACAGGGGAATATAGCAATCAGCCCCAGCATTTT
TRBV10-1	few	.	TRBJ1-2	CASRDRPGAYGYTF	TGCGCCAGCAGGGATCGACCGGGAGCCTATGGCTACACCTTC
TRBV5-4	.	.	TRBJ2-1	CASSFPQGPYNEQFF	TGTGCCAGCAGCTTCCCGCAGGGCCCCTACAATGAGCAGTTCTTC
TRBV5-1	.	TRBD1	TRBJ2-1	CASSGTGSGNEQFF	TGCGCCAGCAGCGGGACAGGGTCGGGCAATGAGCAGTTCTTC
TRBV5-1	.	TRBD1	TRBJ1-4	CASSLDRGDEKLFF	TGCGCCAGCAGCTTGGACAGGGGAGATGAAAAACTGTTTTTT
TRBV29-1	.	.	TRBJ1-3	CSVAQDSGNTIYF	TGCAGCGTTGCACAGGACTCTGGAAACACCATATATTTT
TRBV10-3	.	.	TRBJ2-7	CAISKLDAYEQYF	TGTGCCATCAGTAAACTAGATGCCTACGAGCAGTACTTC
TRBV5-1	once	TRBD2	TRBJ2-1	CASSIIRREGDEQFF	TGCGCCAGCAGCATCATAAGGCGGGAGGGCGATGAGCAGTTCTTC
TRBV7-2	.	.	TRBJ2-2	CASSSQRQNTGELFF	TGTGCCAGCAGCTCCCAAAGACAGAACACCGGGGAGCTGTTTTTT
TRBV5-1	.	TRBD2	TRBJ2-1	CASSGRLAGVNNEQFF	TGCGCCAGCAGCGGTAGACTAGCGGGAGTGAACAATGAGCAGTTCTTC